The 26 T cell receptor beta chains below all came from one sample that was sequenced in a study of CXCR3-negative and CXCR3-positive naive CD8 T cells. Findings and caveats of the study: More hydrophobic TRB CDR3s were found in CXCR3-positive naive cells than in CXCR3-negative naive cells.

For these receptors, no antigen is known. It was by 5' RACE with UMI labels that the TRB cDNA libraries were prepared. TCRdb re-called the 5' RACE reads; every CDR3 protein appears as one record, without DNA. The listing records 150,000 or so distinct CDR3 sequences. The source material was naive CXCR3+ CD8+ T cells from blood. Sample subset: CD45RO-CCR7+CD27+CD95- naive CD8+ T cells expressing CXCR3 (TNR3+). The receptors shown here come from a human donor in good health. Some clones in this sample may be carry-over from other donors' samples.

The V and J genes are TRBV6-5 and TRBJ2-1; TCRdb proposes TRBD1, but this gene call is untestable without DNA. Germline CDR1 reads MNHEY; CDR2 reads SVGAGI. CDR3 length: 15 residues. The CDR3 region is CASSPDRLSYNGQFF.

CDR3 loop: CASSDSLEGNTGELFF. This rearrangement joins TRBV6-4 to TRBJ2-2; TCRdb reports TRBD2, a call that lacks DNA to check it against. There are 16 residues in the CDR3. In germline, CDR1 is MRHNA, CDR2 SNTAGT.

The chain couples TRBV4-1 to TRBJ1-2; TCRdb designates TRBD1, a call that cannot be tested without DNA. The CDR3 contains 17 residues. Per germline, CDR1 MGHRA and CDR2 YSYEKL. The CDR3 here is CASSPPGDARANYGYTF.

The rearrangement joins TRBV29-1 to TRBJ2-3. CDR3 size: 11 residues. CDR1 and CDR2 (germline): SQVTM, ANQGSEA. The CDR3 sequence is CSVRLEDTQYF.

The chain combines TRBV28 with TRBJ2-3; TCRdb designates TRBD1, a call that cannot be tested without DNA. Germline CDR1 reads MDHEN; CDR2 reads SYDVKM. CDR3 length equals 15 residues. CDR3 sequence reads: CASNTPGTGGVTQYF. The full variable domain, in which reference TRBV28 and TRBJ2-3 provide the parts outside the CDR3, is DVKVTQSSRYLVKRTGEKVFLECVQDMDHENMFWYRQDPGLGLRLIYFSYDVKMKEKGDIPEGYSVSREKKERFSLILESASTNQTSMYLCASNTPGTGGVTQYFGPGTRLTVL.

The gene calls are TRBV6-6 and TRBJ2-7; TCRdb picks TRBD1, but there is no DNA to check that call. Germline V gives CDR1 MNHNY, CDR2 SVGAGI (reference sequence). The CDR3 spans 18 residues. CDR3 protein: CASSYLAVVGTTSYEQYF.

This chain uses TRBV7-2 with TRBJ2-5; as DNA is missing, the TRBD1 call by TCRdb cannot be tested. This CDR3 has 15 amino acids. CDR1 and CDR2 (germline): SGHTA, FQGNSA. CDR3 region: CASSNRSGQKETQYF.

The V gene is TRBV20-1, the J gene TRBJ1-4; the TRBD1 assignment by TCRdb is unverifiable without DNA. The length of the CDR3 is 19 residues. Germline V gives CDR1 DFQATT, CDR2 SNEGSKA (reference sequence). CDR3 region: CSARLDPTGGGPIGEKLFF.

The CDR3 is CSVEDVGDKSYEQYF. The chain couples TRBV29-1 to TRBJ2-7; TCRdb gives TRBD1 as the D gene, but with no DNA this cannot be confirmed. The CDR3 runs to 15 residues. Germline V CDR1 and CDR2: SQVTM, ANQGSEA.

The rearrangement links TRBV4-3 to TRBJ2-2; TCRdb returns TRBD1, unconfirmable since there is no DNA. In germline, CDR1 is LGHNA, CDR2 YSLEER. CDR3 length equals 16 residues. The CDR3 loop reads CASSQDRGAATGELFF.

This rearrangement joins TRBV7-8 to TRBJ2-1; TCRdb designates TRBD2, a call that cannot be tested without DNA. CDR1 and CDR2 from the germline V gene are SGHVS and FQNEAQ. CDR3 length: 16 amino acids. The CDR3: CASSEELAKGDNEQFF. The variable domain in full, completed from reference TRBV7-8 and TRBJ2-1, reads GAGVSQSPRYKVAKRGQDVALRCDPISGHVSLFWYQQALGQGPEFLTYFQNEAQLDKSGLPSDRFFAERPEGSVSTLKIQRTQQEDSAVYLCASSEELAKGDNEQFFGPGTRLTVL.

The chain carries TRBV7-2 and TRBJ2-1; the TCRdb call, TRBD2, lacks DNA for checking. The CDR3 runs 17 residues. Germline-derived CDR1 and CDR2 are SGHTA and FQGNSA. The CDR3 spells CASSLPTSGSSYNEQFF.

The rearrangement uses TRBV12-3 or TRBV12-4 and TRBJ2-1; TCRdb returns TRBD1, unconfirmable since there is no DNA. The CDR3 consists of 18 residues. This chain's CDR3 is CASSFFLPGQPTENEQFF.

The gene calls are TRBV7-9 and TRBJ2-7. The CDR3 contains 12 residues. Germline V lookup: CDR1 SEHNR, CDR2 FQNEAQ (reference sequence). The chain's CDR3 is CASSPLALEQYF.

V usage is TRBV6-5 and J usage is TRBJ2-6; the D gene TCRdb calls, TRBD2, cannot be checked with no DNA. Germline V gives CDR1 MNHEY, CDR2 SVGAGI. The CDR3 is 16 residues long. The CDR3 loop is CASSWTSGSGANVLTF.

This rearrangement joins TRBV20-1 to TRBJ2-7; TCRdb selects TRBD1, and the lack of DNA leaves this call unchecked. The CDR3 is 16 residues long. In germline, CDR1 is DFQATT, CDR2 SNEGSKA (reference sequence). The CDR3 reads CSARETGQGDPYEQYF.

The rearrangement joins TRBV4-1 to TRBJ1-2; TCRdb reports TRBD1, a call that lacks DNA to check it against. CDR3 size: 14 residues. The germline CDR1 and CDR2 sequences are MGHRA and YSYEKL. The CDR3 here is CASSHPGQSYGYTF.

The chain links TRBV29-1 to TRBJ2-7. The CDR3 contains 12 residues. The germline V gene encodes CDR1 SQVTM and CDR2 ANQGSEA. CDR3 sequence reads: CSVHDQDYEQYF.

This chain uses TRBV29-1 with TRBJ1-1. This CDR3 has 11 amino acids. Germline V CDR1 and CDR2: SQVTM, ANQGSEA. CDR3 loop: CSVEDNTEAFF.

The chain joins TRBV6-5 to TRBJ2-1; the D call of TRBD2 rests on TCRdb alone, since no DNA is present to check it. The germline V gene has CDR1 MNHEY and CDR2 SVGAGI. The CDR3 loop spans 15 amino acids. CDR3 amino acids: CASTPGTSGMDEQFF.

The chain employs TRBV21-1 and TRBJ2-7. TRBV21-1 is noted as a pseudogene. The CDR3 is made up of 13 amino acids. CDR3 loop: CASSNRGLYEQYF.

The chain employs TRBV6-2 or TRBV6-3 and TRBJ2-1. Germline CDR1 is MNHEY and CDR2 is SVGEGT. The CDR3 consists of 16 residues. The CDR3 is CASNSVGFLPYNEQFF.

The chain is built from TRBV28 and TRBJ2-7; the TCRdb call, TRBD2, lacks DNA for checking. This CDR3 is 14 amino acids long. Germline CDR1 is MDHEN and CDR2 is SYDVKM. CDR3 region: CASSSPGLAPEQYF.

The V call is TRBV6-2 or TRBV6-3, the J call TRBJ2-3; the TCRdb D gene call, TRBD1, has no DNA to confirm it. This CDR3 is built from 17 residues. Germline V gene data show CDR1 as MNHEY and CDR2 as SVGEGT. CDR3 sequence reads: CASSSSPLLTSTDTQYF.

The chain uses TRBV7-9 and TRBJ2-7. Germline assignment: CDR1 SEHNR and CDR2 FQNEAQ (reference sequence). This CDR3 comprises 12 residues. CDR3 region: CASSSESYEQYF. The full variable domain, in which reference TRBV7-9 and TRBJ2-7 provide the parts outside the CDR3, is DTGVSQNPRHKITKRGQNVTFRCDPISEHNRLYWYRQTLGQGPEFLTYFQNEAQLEKSRLLSDRFSAERPKGSFSTLEIQRTEQGDSAMYLCASSSESYEQYFGPGTRLTVT.

The rearrangement uses TRBV29-1 and TRBJ2-7; TCRdb calls TRBD2, which cannot be checked without DNA. There are 13 residues in the CDR3. The germline gives CDR1 SQVTM, CDR2 ANQGSEA. The CDR3 is CSVELAVSYEQYF.